This TCR beta chain was profiled in a study of blood T cell repertoires in COVID-19 (dated by TCRdb to between 2020 and 2021). About the investigation overall: Collaborator samples came from the United States, Italy and Spain and covered acute and convalescent phases of COVID-19. The material from the prospective study consisted of cDNA or gDNA derived from T cells, B-cell-depleted T cells, or PBMCs. Deeply sampled blood TCRbeta repertoires from subjects exposed to, actively infected with, or recovered from COVID-19 were included in the dataset. The repertoires were released in a freely available public database intended as a resource for research on the immune response to SARS-CoV-2. Samples were obtained from the ongoing ImmuneRACE study (first 160 participants) and from about 1,300 subjects provided by 6 global collaborators. Nearly every sample came with metadata listing a de-identified subject ID, COVID-19 status, age in years and sex. HLA class I and class II types, where available, came from metadata supplied by the sample provider rather than from assay-based typing.

Whole blood was collected in K2EDTA tubes by collaborating institutions according to the institutions' own protocols. Collaborator samples were shipped for TCRbeta analysis as frozen whole blood, isolated PBMCs, or DNA extracted from either sample type. Points on this clone: Its specific antigen is unknown. Base qualities are not at hand, and no much larger clone is one base apart.

Trimming removed 5 bases from V and 7 bases from J, leaving 18 bases between the germline ends. The CDR3 sequence holds 15 residues, the cysteine and phenylalanine included. Kept here is only the CDR3 DNA, which spans 45 bases and is read in frame from base 1. Based on the germline V gene, the CDR1 and CDR2 sequences are SGHTA and FQGNSA. TCRbeta CDR3 regions were amplified from genomic DNA by means of the immunoSEQ Assay, a bias-controlled multiplex PCR. Regarding the original processing steps: The number of nucleated cells in each sample was estimated from the amplification of reference gene primers within the assay. Sequence reads were collapsed and filtered to measure the absolute abundance of every unique TCRbeta CDR3 rearrangement. For each sample, productive Simpson clonality was calculated by taking the square root of Simpson's diversity index across productive rearrangements. TCRdb mirrors the immuneACCESS table, restricted to in-frame sequences. Some clones are absent from its copies; in checked studies, under half trace to an unresolved V gene, and the reason for the others is unknown. V and J calls and clone size come straight from that table; D and trimming were deduced from the DNA. The sample table contains tens of thousands of clones; only one count was recorded for approximately 83% of them. Of the sample, roughly 4% is held by the ten largest clones.

What the authors observed across the whole study: The amount of clinical and demographic metadata varied by source and participant and was provided uncurated.

The sample was peripheral blood. The clonotype was recovered from an older woman with acute or convalescent COVID-19. The chain links TRBV7-2 with TRBJ1-5, with the D segment identity uncertain. The nucleotides read TGTGCCAGCAGCGCAGAATCAACCAATTCGCAGCCCCAGCATTTT. This codes for CASSAESTNSQPQHF. Reference TRBV7-2 and TRBJ1-5 proteins supply the regions before and after the CDR3; the full variable domain is: GAGVSQSPSNKVTEKGKDVELRCDPISGHTALYWYRQSLGQGLEFLIYFQGNSAPDKSGLPSDRFSAERTGGSVSTLTIQRTQQEDSAVYLCASSAESTNSQPQHFGDGTRLSIL.